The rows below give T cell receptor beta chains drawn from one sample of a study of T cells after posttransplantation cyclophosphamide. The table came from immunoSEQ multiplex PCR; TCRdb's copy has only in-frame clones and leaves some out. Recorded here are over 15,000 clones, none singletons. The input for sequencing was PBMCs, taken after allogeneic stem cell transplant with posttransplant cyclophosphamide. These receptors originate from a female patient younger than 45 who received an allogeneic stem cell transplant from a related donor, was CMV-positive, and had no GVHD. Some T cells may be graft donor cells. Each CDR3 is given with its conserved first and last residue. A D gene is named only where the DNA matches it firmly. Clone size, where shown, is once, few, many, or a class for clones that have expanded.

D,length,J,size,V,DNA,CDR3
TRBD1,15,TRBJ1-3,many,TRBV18,TGTGCCAGCTCGCGACAGGGCCCCTCTGGAAACACCATATATTTT,CASSRQGPSGNTIYF
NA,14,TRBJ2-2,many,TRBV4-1,TGCGCCAGCAGGTCAACGACAGACACCGGGGAGCTGTTTTTT,CASRSTTDTGELFF
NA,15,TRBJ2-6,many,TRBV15,TGTGCCACCAGCAGAGACAGGGCTGGGGCCAACGTCCTGACTTTC,CATSRDRAGANVLTF
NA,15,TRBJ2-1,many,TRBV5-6,TGTGCCAGCAGTCGGCGGGGTTCGGGGGAGAATGAGCAGTTCTTC,CASSRRGSGENEQFF
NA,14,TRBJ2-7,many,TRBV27,TGTGCCAGCAGTTTACTCGGACAGCGCTACGAGCAGTACTTC,CASSLLGQRYEQYF
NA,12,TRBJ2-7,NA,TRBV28,TGTGCCAGCAGTTCCGGACTTAACGAGCAGTACTTC,CASSSGLNEQYF
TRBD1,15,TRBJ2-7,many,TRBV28,TGTGCCAGCAGTCACTTCGACAGGGGACCCTACGAGCAGTACTTC,CASSHFDRGPYEQYF
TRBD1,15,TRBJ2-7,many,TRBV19,TGTGCCAGTAGTATTCGGGACAGCGGCTCCTACGAGCAGTACTTC,CASSIRDSGSYEQYF
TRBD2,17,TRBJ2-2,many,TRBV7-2,TGTGCCAGCAGCTCTAGCCTCGGGGGGGGATACACCGGGGAGCTGTTTTTT,CASSSSLGGGYTGELFF
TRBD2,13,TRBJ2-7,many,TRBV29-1,TGCAGCGCTGGAGCGGGACCCAACTACGAGCAGTACTTC,CSAGAGPNYEQYF
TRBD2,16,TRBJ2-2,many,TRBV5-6,TGTGCCAGCAGCTTGGCCTCCGGGAGGCCAGCCGGGGAGCTGTTTTTT,CASSLASGRPAGELFF
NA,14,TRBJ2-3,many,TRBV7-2,TGTGCCAGCAGCTTACAAACTAGCACAGATACGCAGTATTTT,CASSLQTSTDTQYF
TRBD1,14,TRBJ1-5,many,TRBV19,TGTGCCAGTAGTATGGGACAGGGGATAGGGCCCCAGCATTTT,CASSMGQGIGPQHF
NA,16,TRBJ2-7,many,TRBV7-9,TGTGCCAGCAGCTTACCGGACCCGGGCAGAGGGTACGAGCAGTACTTC,CASSLPDPGRGYEQYF
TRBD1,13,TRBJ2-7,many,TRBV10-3,TGTGCCGCGGTAAGGGACAGTCCCTACGAGCAGTACTTC,CAAVRDSPYEQYF
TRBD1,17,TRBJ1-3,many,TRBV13,TGTGCCAGCAGCCCCCCCATGCACCAGGGGGATGGAAACACCATATATTTT,CASSPPMHQGDGNTIYF
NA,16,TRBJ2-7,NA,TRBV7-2,TGTGCCAGCAGCTTAGCCGGGAACTTCCCGTCGGTCGAGCAGTACTTC,CASSLAGNFPSVEQYF
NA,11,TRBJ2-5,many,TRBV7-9,TGTGCCAGCAGCTTAAAGGGGTCCCAGTACTTC,CASSLKGSQYF
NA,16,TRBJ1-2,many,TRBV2,TGTGCCAGCATTCGACGACACAAGGATGGTGGCTATGGCTACACCTTC,CASIRRHKDGGYGYTF
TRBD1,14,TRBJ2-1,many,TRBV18,TGTGCCAGCTCAGCCGGGACAGGGGGGAATGAGCAGTTCTTC,CASSAGTGGNEQFF
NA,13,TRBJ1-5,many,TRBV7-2,TGTGCCAGCAGCTTAAGGGGGTTAGGGCCCCAGCATTTT,CASSLRGLGPQHF
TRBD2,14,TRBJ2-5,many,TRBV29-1,TGCAGCGTCGAGCAGAGCGGGAATCAAGAGACCCAGTACTTC,CSVEQSGNQETQYF